The entry below gives a single T cell receptor (beta chain) sequence along with its context. These data are taken from a study of blood T cell repertoires in COVID-19. Study as a whole: PBMCs, B-cell-depleted T cells, or T cells provided the cDNA or gDNA that made up the material.

The assay was immunoSEQ multiplex PCR, and TCRdb's table has in-frame clones only and misses some. Here the sample spans 430,000 or so clones, around 87% being singletons. The CDR3 is made up of 13 amino acids. V lost 2 bases to trimming and J lost 2 bases, with 7 bases between them. Looked up from germline, CDR1 is SEHNR and CDR2 is FQNEAQ (reference sequence). Sequenced sample: PBMCs or T cells enriched from blood (not recorded which). This TCR came from a middle-aged woman who had recovered from COVID-19. The chain carries TRBV7-9 and TRBJ2-7; tentatively, D is TRBD2 (5 bases). This CDR3 reads CASSLRGAYEQYF. The CDR3 DNA reads as TGTGCCAGCAGCTTACGGGGAGCCTACGAGCAGTACTTC. The variable domain in full, completed from reference TRBV7-9 and TRBJ2-7, reads DTGVSQNPRHKITKRGQNVTFRCDPISEHNRLYWYRQTLGQGPEFLTYFQNEAQLEKSRLLSDRFSAERPKGSFSTLEIQRTEQGDSAMYLCASSLRGAYEQYFGPGTRLTVT.